This T cell receptor beta chain was recorded in a study of OX40 agonist ivuxolimab in advanced cancers. Study as a whole: Across the patients, intravenous ivuxolimab was delivered every 2 weeks at 0.01 to 10 mg/kg. Findings of the study overall: Circulating CD4+ and CD8+ T cells showed clonal expansion by week 6 at 0.1 to 3.0 mg/kg.

Clones were sequenced by immunoSEQ multiplex PCR, and TCRdb holds only the in-frame ones, with some missing. Found here are roughly 92,000 clones, around 88% of them singletons; the top ten hold over 1.2%. Comments on this clone: Its antigen is undetermined.

This clonotype was sampled from an adult with an advanced solid tumor such as melanoma, head and neck, liver or kidney cancer. The sample consisted of CD4+ or CD8+ T cells sorted from blood, taken in a trial of the OX40 agonist ivuxolimab.

The CDR3 loop is CASSQQGLPLAGELFF. The CDR3 DNA reads as TGTGCCAGCAGCCAGCAGGGACTACCCTTAGCCGGGGAGCTGTTTTTT. V is TRBV14 and J is TRBJ2-2, with 7 bases identical to TRBD2. CDR3 length: 16 residues. Germline CDR1 reads SGHDN; CDR2 reads FVKESK. Germline trimming cut 3 bases from V and 6 bases from J; bases unmatched to any gene: 10.